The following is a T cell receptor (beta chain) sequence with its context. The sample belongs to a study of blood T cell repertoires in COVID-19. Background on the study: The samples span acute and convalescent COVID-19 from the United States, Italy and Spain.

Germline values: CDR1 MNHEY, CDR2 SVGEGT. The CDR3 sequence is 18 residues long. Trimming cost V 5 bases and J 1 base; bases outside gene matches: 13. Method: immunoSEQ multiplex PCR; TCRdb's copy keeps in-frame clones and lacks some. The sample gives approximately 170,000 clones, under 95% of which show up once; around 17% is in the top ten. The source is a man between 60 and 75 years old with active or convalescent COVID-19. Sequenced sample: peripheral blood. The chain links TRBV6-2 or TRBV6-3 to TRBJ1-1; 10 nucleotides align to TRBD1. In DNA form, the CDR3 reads TGTGCCAGCAGTCCAACCGGGACAGGGGTTTTTTGGAACACTGAAGCTTTCTTT. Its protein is CASSPTGTGVFWNTEAFF.